These T cell receptor beta chains were read from a single sample in a study of a mutant IDH1 vaccine in newly diagnosed glioma. These receptors' targets are unknown. Sequenced by immunoSEQ multiplex PCR; TCRdb stores in-frame clones only, minus some. The data hold over 45,000 clones, with about 80% observed a single time. This material consisted of PBMCs, taken from a glioma patient whose treatment included an IDH1 peptide vaccine. The receptor source for this set is a man aged 40-50 years with glioma. Each CDR3 is given with its conserved first and last residue. The order of the fields is clone size, J gene, V gene, D gene, CDR3 protein, CDR3 DNA. D genes are given only for firm matches. Some rows mark clone size as missing; the rest say once, few, many or name a class of expanded clone.

clone_size: NA
j_call: TRBJ2-3
v_call: TRBV29-1
d_call: NA
cdr3_aa: CSVAGIHTDTQYF
cdr3_nt: TGCAGCGTCGCCGGGATCCACACAGATACGCAGTATTTT

clone_size: once
j_call: TRBJ1-2
v_call: TRBV7-8
d_call: NA
cdr3_aa: CASSLEGTGGYGYTF
cdr3_nt: TGTGCCAGCAGCTTAGAAGGGACCGGCGGCTATGGCTACACCTTC

clone_size: NA
j_call: TRBJ2-1
v_call: TRBV6-5
d_call: NA
cdr3_aa: CASSYHRGRNEQFF
cdr3_nt: TGTGCCAGCAGTTACCACCGGGGGCGCAATGAGCAGTTCTTC

clone_size: NA
j_call: TRBJ2-1
v_call: TRBV7-3
d_call: NA
cdr3_aa: CASSFIWSAAEQFF
cdr3_nt: TGTGCCAGCAGCTTCATTTGGTCGGCAGCGGAGCAGTTCTTC

clone_size: NA
j_call: TRBJ1-1
v_call: TRBV7-9
d_call: NA
cdr3_aa: CASSLARGSLDTEAFF
cdr3_nt: TGTGCCAGCAGCCTCGCGAGGGGGTCCTTGGACACTGAAGCTTTCTTT

clone_size: once
j_call: TRBJ2-7
v_call: TRBV10-1
d_call: NA
cdr3_aa: CASSEEGSKQYF
cdr3_nt: TGCGCCAGCAGTGAGGAGGGTTCGAAGCAGTACTTC

clone_size: NA
j_call: TRBJ2-5
v_call: TRBV5-1
d_call: TRBD2
cdr3_aa: CASRLGPSGGPGETQYF
cdr3_nt: TGCGCCAGCAGGTTGGGGCCTAGCGGGGGCCCGGGGGAGACCCAGTACTTC

clone_size: NA
j_call: TRBJ1-3
v_call: TRBV7-8
d_call: NA
cdr3_aa: CASRWAPGNTIYF
cdr3_nt: TGTGCCAGCAGATGGGCACCTGGAAACACCATATATTTT

clone_size: NA
j_call: TRBJ2-7
v_call: TRBV5-6
d_call: NA
cdr3_aa: CASSPRDLFSEQYF
cdr3_nt: TGTGCCAGCAGCCCTCGGGACCTCTTTAGTGAGCAGTACTTC

clone_size: few
j_call: TRBJ1-2
v_call: TRBV2
d_call: NA
cdr3_aa: CASSVTGFYGYTF
cdr3_nt: TGTGCCAGCAGTGTGACAGGATTTTATGGCTACACCTTC

clone_size: NA
j_call: TRBJ1-1
v_call: TRBV5-1
d_call: NA
cdr3_aa: CASSTQTNTEAFF
cdr3_nt: TGCGCCAGCAGCACACAGACGAACACTGAAGCTTTCTTT

clone_size: NA
j_call: TRBJ1-2
v_call: TRBV18
d_call: NA
cdr3_aa: CASSPRETDYGYTF
cdr3_nt: TGTGCCAGCTCACCACGGGAGACAGACTATGGCTACACCTTC

clone_size: once
j_call: TRBJ2-1
v_call: TRBV9
d_call: NA
cdr3_aa: CASSTDSPNEQFF
cdr3_nt: TGTGCCAGCAGCACCGACAGCCCCAATGAGCAGTTCTTC

clone_size: NA
j_call: TRBJ2-7
v_call: TRBV27
d_call: NA
cdr3_aa: CASTPRERVGFFEQYF
cdr3_nt: TGTGCCAGCACCCCGAGGGAGCGGGTCGGTTTTTTCGAGCAGTACTTC

clone_size: NA
j_call: TRBJ2-3
v_call: TRBV7-9
d_call: TRBD1
cdr3_aa: CASTLTGGPSTDTQYF
cdr3_nt: TGTGCCAGCACCCTGACAGGGGGTCCTAGCACAGATACGCAGTATTTT

clone_size: NA
j_call: TRBJ1-6
v_call: TRBV7-2
d_call: TRBD1
cdr3_aa: CASSRDRGNSPLHF
cdr3_nt: TGTGCCAGCAGCCGGGACAGGGGTAATTCACCCCTCCACTTT

clone_size: once
j_call: TRBJ1-1
v_call: TRBV18
d_call: NA
cdr3_aa: CASSPGQWNTEAFF
cdr3_nt: TGTGCCAGCTCACCCGGACAGTGGAACACTGAAGCTTTCTTT

clone_size: NA
j_call: TRBJ2-7
v_call: TRBV7-9
d_call: NA
cdr3_aa: CASSTRSSGRYEQYF
cdr3_nt: TGTGCCAGCAGCACGCGATCCTCCGGTCGCTACGAGCAGTACTTC

clone_size: NA
j_call: TRBJ2-2
v_call: TRBV6-1
d_call: NA
cdr3_aa: CASSEGRGTGELFF
cdr3_nt: TGTGCCAGCAGTGAAGGGAGGGGCACCGGGGAGCTGTTTTTT

clone_size: few
j_call: TRBJ1-1
v_call: TRBV13
d_call: NA
cdr3_aa: CASSARDENTEAFF
cdr3_nt: TGTGCCAGCAGCGCCCGGGACGAGAACACTGAAGCTTTCTTT

clone_size: few
j_call: TRBJ1-6
v_call: TRBV6-6
d_call: NA
cdr3_aa: CASTATVSYNSPLHF
cdr3_nt: TGTGCCAGCACCGCAACAGTCTCCTATAATTCACCCCTCCACTTT

clone_size: NA
j_call: TRBJ2-3
v_call: TRBV29-1
d_call: NA
cdr3_aa: CSALSEFPDTQYF
cdr3_nt: TGCAGCGCCCTGTCAGAGTTCCCAGATACGCAGTATTTT

clone_size: NA
j_call: TRBJ1-5
v_call: TRBV18
d_call: TRBD1
cdr3_aa: CASRTGNNQPQHF
cdr3_nt: TGTGCCAGCCGGACAGGGAACAATCAGCCCCAGCATTTT

clone_size: NA
j_call: TRBJ2-5
v_call: TRBV18
d_call: NA
cdr3_aa: CASSARDRGRETQYF
cdr3_nt: TGTGCCAGCTCAGCCCGGGATAGGGGAAGAGAGACCCAGTACTTC

clone_size: NA
j_call: TRBJ1-1
v_call: TRBV7-8
d_call: NA
cdr3_aa: CASSFSDTEAFF
cdr3_nt: TGTGCCAGCAGTTTCAGTGATACTGAAGCTTTCTTT

clone_size: NA
j_call: TRBJ1-2
v_call: TRBV30
d_call: NA
cdr3_aa: CAWGHSRSYTF
cdr3_nt: TGTGCCTGGGGACACAGTCGTTCCTACACCTTC

clone_size: NA
j_call: TRBJ1-4
v_call: TRBV19
d_call: NA
cdr3_aa: CASSQQGSGEKLFF
cdr3_nt: TGTGCCAGTAGTCAGCAGGGGTCAGGGGAAAAACTGTTTTTT

clone_size: NA
j_call: TRBJ1-5
v_call: TRBV27
d_call: TRBD1
cdr3_aa: CASREPGQGWDQPQHF
cdr3_nt: TGTGCCAGCAGGGAACCGGGACAGGGGTGGGATCAGCCCCAGCATTTT

clone_size: NA
j_call: TRBJ2-7
v_call: TRBV29-1
d_call: NA
cdr3_aa: CSVAGGVGVYEQYF
cdr3_nt: TGCAGCGTTGCCGGGGGAGTAGGGGTCTACGAGCAGTACTTC

clone_size: NA
j_call: TRBJ2-7
v_call: TRBV5-4
d_call: TRBD1
cdr3_aa: CASSRLGQKSSYEQYF
cdr3_nt: TGTGCCAGCAGCCGGCTGGGACAGAAATCTTCCTACGAGCAGTACTTC

clone_size: NA
j_call: TRBJ1-1
v_call: TRBV5-1
d_call: NA
cdr3_aa: CASSRLTGQNTEAFF
cdr3_nt: TGCGCCAGCAGCAGACTTACAGGGCAGAACACTGAAGCTTTCTTT

clone_size: NA
j_call: TRBJ1-5
v_call: TRBV5-6
d_call: NA
cdr3_aa: CASSLASGNQPQHF
cdr3_nt: TGTGCCAGCAGCTTGGCGTCGGGCAATCAGCCCCAGCATTTT

clone_size: NA
j_call: TRBJ2-5
v_call: TRBV4-1
d_call: NA
cdr3_aa: CASSQDMEETQYF
cdr3_nt: TGCGCCAGCAGCCAAGATATGGAGGAGACCCAGTACTTC

clone_size: once
j_call: TRBJ1-5
v_call: TRBV7-9
d_call: NA
cdr3_aa: CASSLGGQPQHF
cdr3_nt: TGTGCCAGCAGCTTGGGGGGGCAGCCCCAGCATTTT

clone_size: NA
j_call: TRBJ1-6
v_call: TRBV5-6
d_call: TRBD1
cdr3_aa: CASSGLDRGNSPLHF
cdr3_nt: TGTGCCAGCAGCGGCCTGGACAGGGGAAATTCACCCCTCCACTTT

clone_size: NA
j_call: TRBJ2-7
v_call: TRBV19
d_call: NA
cdr3_aa: CASSPGVSPSYEQYF
cdr3_nt: TGTGCCAGTTCCCCCGGTGTATCCCCCTCCTACGAGCAGTACTTC

clone_size: NA
j_call: TRBJ2-5
v_call: TRBV5-1
d_call: NA
cdr3_aa: CASSPGAGQQETQYF
cdr3_nt: TGCGCCAGCAGTCCCGGGGCTGGTCAACAAGAGACCCAGTACTTC

clone_size: NA
j_call: TRBJ2-3
v_call: TRBV7-9
d_call: TRBD2
cdr3_aa: CASSPRGGGTDTQYF
cdr3_nt: TGTGCCAGCAGCCCTCGAGGCGGGGGGACAGATACGCAGTATTTT

clone_size: NA
j_call: TRBJ2-7
v_call: TRBV6-5
d_call: TRBD2
cdr3_aa: CASKKTSGGAYEQYF
cdr3_nt: TGTGCCAGCAAAAAGACTAGCGGGGGGGCCTACGAGCAGTACTTC

clone_size: NA
j_call: TRBJ2-6
v_call: TRBV11-2
d_call: TRBD1
cdr3_aa: CASSLVVGGFSGANVLTF
cdr3_nt: TGTGCCAGCAGCTTAGTGGTAGGGGGCTTCTCTGGGGCCAACGTCCTGACTTTC

clone_size: NA
j_call: TRBJ1-2
v_call: TRBV6-1
d_call: TRBD1
cdr3_aa: CASSEGDSYGYTF
cdr3_nt: TGTGCCAGCAGTGAAGGGGACAGTTATGGCTACACCTTC

clone_size: NA
j_call: TRBJ2-5
v_call: TRBV10-1
d_call: NA
cdr3_aa: CASSESAPGVETQYF
cdr3_nt: TGCGCCAGCAGTGAGTCGGCCCCCGGGGTAGAGACCCAGTACTTC

clone_size: once
j_call: TRBJ1-1
v_call: TRBV6-5
d_call: TRBD1
cdr3_aa: CASSLNGQANTEAFF
cdr3_nt: TGTGCCAGCAGTCTTAACGGACAGGCGAACACTGAAGCTTTCTTT

clone_size: NA
j_call: TRBJ2-7
v_call: TRBV6-5
d_call: TRBD2
cdr3_aa: CASSYETSGGGEQYF
cdr3_nt: TGTGCCAGCAGTTACGAGACTAGCGGGGGTGGCGAGCAGTACTTC

clone_size: NA
j_call: TRBJ1-3
v_call: TRBV15
d_call: NA
cdr3_aa: CATSTASRNTIYF
cdr3_nt: TGTGCCACCTCAACAGCATCCCGAAACACCATATATTTT

clone_size: NA
j_call: TRBJ2-3
v_call: TRBV4-2
d_call: NA
cdr3_aa: CASSQDLPHGGRTDTQYF
cdr3_nt: TGTGCCAGCAGCCAAGATCTGCCCCACGGGGGCCGCACAGATACGCAGTATTTT

clone_size: NA
j_call: TRBJ1-5
v_call: TRBV7-9
d_call: NA
cdr3_aa: CASSLGGYSNQPQHF
cdr3_nt: TGTGCCAGCAGCTTAGGGGGTTATAGCAATCAGCCCCAGCATTTT

clone_size: NA
j_call: TRBJ1-2
v_call: TRBV7-2
d_call: NA
cdr3_aa: CASSLGGIAARGNIGYTF
cdr3_nt: TGTGCCAGCAGCTTAGGGGGCATCGCGGCCAGGGGCAATATTGGCTACACCTTC

clone_size: few
j_call: TRBJ1-1
v_call: TRBV7-9
d_call: NA
cdr3_aa: CASSLGGYLNTEAFF
cdr3_nt: TGTGCCAGCAGCTTAGGGGGATACTTGAACACTGAAGCTTTCTTT

clone_size: NA
j_call: TRBJ1-3
v_call: TRBV2
d_call: NA
cdr3_aa: CASTPTYFSGNTIYF
cdr3_nt: TGTGCCAGCACACCTACATATTTCTCTGGAAACACCATATATTTT

clone_size: NA
j_call: TRBJ2-1
v_call: TRBV5-4
d_call: TRBD1
cdr3_aa: CASSLTAGGVNEQFF
cdr3_nt: TGTGCCAGCAGCCTCACCGCAGGGGGCGTGAATGAGCAGTTCTTC

clone_size: NA
j_call: TRBJ2-7
v_call: TRBV20-1
d_call: NA
cdr3_aa: CSARDLYEQYF
cdr3_nt: TGCAGTGCGCGGGACCTCTACGAGCAGTACTTC

clone_size: NA
j_call: TRBJ2-3
v_call: TRBV18
d_call: NA
cdr3_aa: CASSPSTDTQYF
cdr3_nt: TGTGCCAGCTCACCTAGCACAGATACGCAGTATTTT

clone_size: NA
j_call: TRBJ2-7
v_call: TRBV5-5
d_call: NA
cdr3_aa: CASSLGDHRRYEQYF
cdr3_nt: TGTGCCAGCAGCTTGGGGGACCACCGGCGCTACGAGCAGTACTTC

clone_size: NA
j_call: TRBJ1-3
v_call: TRBV7-9
d_call: NA
cdr3_aa: CASSLGGSGNTIYF
cdr3_nt: TGTGCCAGCAGCTTGGGGGGATCTGGAAACACCATATATTTT

clone_size: NA
j_call: TRBJ2-5
v_call: TRBV9
d_call: TRBD2
cdr3_aa: CASSVGGETQYF
cdr3_nt: TGTGCCAGCAGCGTGGGGGGGGAGACCCAGTACTTC